The following is a TCR beta chain sequence with its context. Original methodology: The authors estimated nucleated cell counts from reference gene primer amplification. Sequencing was performed with immunoSEQ multiplex PCR; in TCRdb, only in-frame clones are kept and a portion is missing. That table furnishes V, J and clone size, whereas the DNA furnished D and trimming. The sample holds about 160,000 clones, roughly four fifths seen once. The data originate from a study of blood T cell repertoires in COVID-19. About the study: Acute and convalescent COVID-19 samples came from the United States, Italy and Spain. In each case, the material was cDNA or gDNA derived from T cells, B-cell-depleted T cells, or PBMCs.

Trimming pared 2 bases from V and 1 base from J, leaving 8 bases between. This CDR3 spans 14 amino acids. Germline V CDR1 and CDR2: LGHNT, FRNRAP. Sequenced input: peripheral blood. The V call is TRBV12-5, the J call TRBJ1-1; D uncertain. This sequence was found in a human donor with acute or convalescent COVID-19. The donor label of this sample is uncertain. CDR3 nucleotide sequence: TGTGCTAGTGGTTTGACCCTAGGGAACACTGAAGCTTTCTTT. Its translation: CASGLTLGNTEAFF.